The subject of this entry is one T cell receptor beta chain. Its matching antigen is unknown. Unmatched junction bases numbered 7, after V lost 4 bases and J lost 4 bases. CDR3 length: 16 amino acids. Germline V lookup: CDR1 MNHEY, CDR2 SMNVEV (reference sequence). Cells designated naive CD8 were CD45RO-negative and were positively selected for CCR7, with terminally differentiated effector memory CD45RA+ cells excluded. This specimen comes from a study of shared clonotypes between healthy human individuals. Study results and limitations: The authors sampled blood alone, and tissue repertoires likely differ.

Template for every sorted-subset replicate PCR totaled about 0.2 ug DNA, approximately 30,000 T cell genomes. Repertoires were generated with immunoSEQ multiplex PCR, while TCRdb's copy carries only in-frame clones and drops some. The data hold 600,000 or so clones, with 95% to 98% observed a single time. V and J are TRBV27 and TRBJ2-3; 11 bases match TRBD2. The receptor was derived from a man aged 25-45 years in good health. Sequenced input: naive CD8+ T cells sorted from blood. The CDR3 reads CASSSLAGGLADTQYF. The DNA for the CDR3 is TGTGCCAGCAGTTCATTAGCGGGAGGGTTGGCAGATACGCAGTATTTT.